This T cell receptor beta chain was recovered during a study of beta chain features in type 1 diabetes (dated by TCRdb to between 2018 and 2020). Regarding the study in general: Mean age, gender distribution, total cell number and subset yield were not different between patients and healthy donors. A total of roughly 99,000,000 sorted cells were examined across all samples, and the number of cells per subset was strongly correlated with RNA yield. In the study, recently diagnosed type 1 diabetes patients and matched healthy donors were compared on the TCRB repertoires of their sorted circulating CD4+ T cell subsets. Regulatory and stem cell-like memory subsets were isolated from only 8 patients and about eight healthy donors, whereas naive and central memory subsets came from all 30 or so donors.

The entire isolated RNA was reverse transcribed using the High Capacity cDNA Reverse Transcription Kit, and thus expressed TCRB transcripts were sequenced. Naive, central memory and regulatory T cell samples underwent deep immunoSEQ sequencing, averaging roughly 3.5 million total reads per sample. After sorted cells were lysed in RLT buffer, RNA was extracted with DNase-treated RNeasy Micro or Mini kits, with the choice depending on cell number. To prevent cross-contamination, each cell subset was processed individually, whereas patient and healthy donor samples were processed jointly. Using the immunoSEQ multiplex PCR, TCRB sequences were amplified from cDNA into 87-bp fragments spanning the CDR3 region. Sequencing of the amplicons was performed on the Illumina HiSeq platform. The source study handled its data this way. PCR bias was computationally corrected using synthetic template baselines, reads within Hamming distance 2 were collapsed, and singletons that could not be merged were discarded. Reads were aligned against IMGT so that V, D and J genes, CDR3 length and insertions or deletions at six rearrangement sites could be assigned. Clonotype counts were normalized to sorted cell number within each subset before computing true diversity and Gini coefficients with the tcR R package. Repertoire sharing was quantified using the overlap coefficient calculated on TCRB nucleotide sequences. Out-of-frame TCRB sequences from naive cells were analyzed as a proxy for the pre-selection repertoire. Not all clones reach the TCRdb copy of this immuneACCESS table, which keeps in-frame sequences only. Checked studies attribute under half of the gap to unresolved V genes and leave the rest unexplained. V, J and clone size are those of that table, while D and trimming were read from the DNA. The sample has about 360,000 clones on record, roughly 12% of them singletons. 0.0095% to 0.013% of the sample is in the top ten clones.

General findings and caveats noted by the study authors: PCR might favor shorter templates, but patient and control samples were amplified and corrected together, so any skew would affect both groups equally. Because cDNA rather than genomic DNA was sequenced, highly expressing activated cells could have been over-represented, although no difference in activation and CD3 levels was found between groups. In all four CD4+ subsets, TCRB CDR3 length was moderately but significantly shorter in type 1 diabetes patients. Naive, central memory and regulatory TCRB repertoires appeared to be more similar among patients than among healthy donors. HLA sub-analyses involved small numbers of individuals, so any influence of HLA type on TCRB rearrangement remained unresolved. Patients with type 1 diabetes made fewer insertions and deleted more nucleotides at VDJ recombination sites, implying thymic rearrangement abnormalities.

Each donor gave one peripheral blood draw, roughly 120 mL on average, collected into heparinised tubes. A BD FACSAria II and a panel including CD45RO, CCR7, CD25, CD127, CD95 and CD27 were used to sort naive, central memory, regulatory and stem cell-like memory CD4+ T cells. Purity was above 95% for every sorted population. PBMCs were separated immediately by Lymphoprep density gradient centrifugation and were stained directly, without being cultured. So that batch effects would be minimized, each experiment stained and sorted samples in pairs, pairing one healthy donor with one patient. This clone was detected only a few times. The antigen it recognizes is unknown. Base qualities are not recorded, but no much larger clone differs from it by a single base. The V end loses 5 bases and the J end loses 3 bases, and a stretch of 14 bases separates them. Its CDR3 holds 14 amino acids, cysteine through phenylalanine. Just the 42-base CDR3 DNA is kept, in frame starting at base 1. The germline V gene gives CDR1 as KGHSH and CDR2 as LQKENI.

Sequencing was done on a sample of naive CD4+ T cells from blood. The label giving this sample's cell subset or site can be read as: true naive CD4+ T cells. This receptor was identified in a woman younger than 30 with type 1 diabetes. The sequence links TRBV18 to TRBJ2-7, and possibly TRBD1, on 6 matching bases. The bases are TGTGCCAGCTCAATGGCAGGGGAAGTCTACGAGCAGTACTTC. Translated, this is CASSMAGEVYEQYF.